These T cell receptor beta chains were read from a single sample in a study of blood T cells in healthy people across ages. TCRdb called the 5' RACE reads again in MiXCR, with one record for every CDR3 protein. The repertoire includes about a million distinct CDR3 sequences, roughly half of them detected once, and roughly a fifth sits in the top ten. Material: blood. Source of these receptors: a woman aged 60 to 75 in good health. Both conserved end residues are part of each CDR3. Each record gives: V gene, D gene, clone size, J gene, CDR3 length, CDR3 protein, CDR3 DNA. D genes are given only for firm matches. The listing skips clone size in some rows; elsewhere it reads once, few, many or a size class.

>TRBV7-2|TRBD1|NA|TRBJ1-4|17
CASSPRGQVATNEKLFF
TGTGCCAGCAGCCCCCGAGGACAGGTTGCAACTAATGAAAAACTGTTTTTT
>TRBV4-3|NA|NA|TRBJ2-5|16
CASSQETGIYGETQYF
TGCGCCAGCAGCCAAGAAACAGGGATTTATGGGGAGACCCAGTACTTC
>TRBV28|NA|NA|TRBJ2-1|14
CASSPIGARPEQFF
TGTGCCAGCAGCCCCATTGGGGCTCGACCCGAGCAGTTCTTC
>TRBV11-3|NA|NA|TRBJ2-5|15
CASSLDGGAQETQYF
TGTGCCAGCAGCTTAGATGGGGGTGCACAAGAGACCCAGTACTTC
>TRBV20-1|NA|few|TRBJ1-5|14
CSARQGLGNQPQHF
TGCAGTGCTAGGCAGGGGCTAGGCAATCAGCCCCAGCATTTT
>TRBV9|NA|NA|TRBJ2-3|14
CASSPKGGRDTQYF
TGTGCCAGCAGCCCTAAAGGGGGGAGGGATACGCAGTATTTT
>TRBV10-3|TRBD2|NA|TRBJ2-1|16
CAIRGTSGRGGNEQFF
TGTGCCATCAGGGGGACTAGCGGGAGGGGTGGGAATGAGCAGTTCTTC
>TRBV13|NA|NA|TRBJ2-5|14
CASRAGTAQETQYF
TGTGCCAGCAGAGCCGGGACGGCCCAAGAGACCCAGTACTTC
>TRBV12-3/TRBV12-4|NA|few|TRBJ2-7|14
CASSFAQTPYEQYF
TGTGCCAGCAGTTTTGCACAGACACCCTACGAGCAGTACTTC
>TRBV18|NA|NA|TRBJ2-7|13
CASSRAESYEQYF
TGTGCCAGCTCACGAGCAGAATCCTACGAGCAGTACTTC
>TRBV6-1|TRBD1|NA|TRBJ1-6|15
CASSARDRVGSPLHF
TGTGCCAGCAGTGCCCGGGACAGGGTGGGCTCACCCCTCCACTTT
>TRBV4-1|NA|NA|TRBJ1-2|15
CASSPPAEATYGYTF
TGCGCCAGCAGCCCTCCGGCGGAGGCTACGTATGGCTACACCTTC
>TRBV20-1|TRBD2|NA|TRBJ2-1|15
CSAASGTSGNNEQFF
TGCAGTGCTGCTTCCGGGACTAGCGGGAACAATGAGCAGTTCTTC
>TRBV20-1|NA|few|TRBJ2-6|15
CSARDSHSGANVLTF
TGCAGTGCTAGAGACAGCCACTCTGGGGCCAACGTCCTGACTTTC
>TRBV9|TRBD1|NA|TRBJ1-1|14
CASSVGRGLTEAFF
TGTGCCAGCAGCGTCGGCAGGGGGCTCACTGAAGCTTTCTTT
>TRBV24-1|NA|NA|TRBJ2-7|11
CATSENNEQYF
TGTGCCACCAGCGAGAACAATGAGCAGTACTTC
>TRBV2|NA|few|TRBJ2-7|11
CASREGSEQYF
TGTGCCAGCAGGGAGGGAAGCGAGCAGTACTTC
>TRBV28|NA|few|TRBJ2-7|14
CASSFHPTHYEQYF
TGTGCCAGCAGTTTCCACCCGACTCACTACGAGCAGTACTTC
>TRBV27|NA|NA|TRBJ1-5|12
CASRSTDQPQHF
TGTGCCAGCAGGAGTACCGATCAGCCCCAGCATTTT
>TRBV7-2|NA|NA|TRBJ2-1|15
CASSTGRGGYNEQFF
TGTGCCAGCAGCACGGGCCGGGGCGGCTACAATGAGCAGTTCTTC
>TRBV6-6|TRBD1|few|TRBJ1-1|15
CASRPSTGVGTEAFF
TGTGCCAGCAGACCTAGTACAGGGGTGGGCACTGAAGCTTTCTTT
>TRBV12-3/TRBV12-4|NA|NA|TRBJ1-2|15
CASSFSGNTNYGYTF
TGTGCCAGCAGTTTTTCAGGGAATACTAACTATGGCTACACCTTC
>TRBV9|TRBD2|NA|TRBJ2-7|15
CASSDTSGPYNEQYF
TGTGCCAGCAGCGATACTAGCGGACCCTATAATGAGCAGTACTTC
>TRBV10-3|NA|NA|TRBJ1-2|14
CAISEGRQNYGYTF
TGTGCCATCAGTGAAGGTCGGCAGAACTATGGCTACACCTTC
>TRBV28|TRBD2|NA|TRBJ2-5|15
CASSRSGRDEETQYF
TGTGCCAGCAGCAGAAGCGGGAGGGACGAAGAGACCCAGTACTTC
>TRBV29-1|NA|few|TRBJ2-7|15
CSVEDPRYGSYEQYF
TGCAGCGTTGAAGACCCCAGGTACGGCTCCTACGAGCAGTACTTC
>TRBV28|NA|NA|TRBJ2-2|13
CASGHFNTGELFF
TGTGCCAGCGGACACTTTAACACCGGGGAGCTGTTTTTT
>TRBV4-2|TRBD2|NA|TRBJ2-7|15
CASSQVAGVGYEQYF
TGTGCCAGCAGCCAAGTCGCGGGAGTTGGGTACGAGCAGTACTTC
>TRBV12-3/TRBV12-4|TRBD2|few|TRBJ2-7|14
CASTPSGRGYEQYF
TGTGCCAGCACCCCTAGCGGGAGAGGATACGAGCAGTACTTC
>TRBV20-1|NA|many|TRBJ2-7|13
CSARGDREYEQYF
TGCAGTGCAAGGGGCGACAGAGAATACGAGCAGTACTTC
>TRBV6-5|NA|NA|TRBJ2-1|15
CASSYRGSFYNEQFF
TGTGCCAGCAGTTACCGAGGGAGTTTCTACAATGAGCAGTTCTTC
>TRBV7-2|NA|NA|TRBJ1-2|13
CASSFQGQYGYTF
TGTGCCAGCAGCTTCCAGGGGCAATATGGCTACACCTTC
>TRBV28|TRBD2|NA|TRBJ2-1|12
CATHTSGKARFF
TGTGCCACCCATACTAGCGGGAAGGCGCGGTTCTTC
>TRBV5-4|NA|NA|TRBJ2-6|14
CATEGSSGANVLTF
TGTGCCACCGAGGGGAGTTCCGGGGCCAACGTCCTGACTTTC
>TRBV4-3|NA|few|TRBJ1-5|17
CASSQDRYGWADQPQHF
TGCGCCAGCAGCCAAGATAGGTACGGATGGGCTGATCAGCCCCAGCATTTT
>TRBV6-2/TRBV6-3|NA|NA|TRBJ2-7|12
CASRESFYEQYF
TGTGCCAGCCGGGAGAGCTTCTACGAGCAGTACTTC
>TRBV20-1|NA|NA|TRBJ1-5|13
CSALTDSNQPQHF
TGCAGTGCTTTGACAGATAGCAATCAGCCCCAGCATTTT
>TRBV28|NA|few|TRBJ1-2|14
CASRGTVSVGVYTF
TGTGCCAGCAGGGGGACCGTCTCAGTAGGAGTTTACACCTTC
>TRBV5-1|NA|few|TRBJ2-1|14
CASRGSAGRNEQFF
TGCGCCAGTAGAGGGTCCGCGGGCCGCAATGAGCAGTTCTTC
>TRBV20-1|NA|NA|TRBJ2-3|13
CSARVGGGDTQYF
TGCAGTGCTAGAGTAGGAGGGGGGGATACGCAGTATTTT
>TRBV7-9|TRBD1|few|TRBJ1-2|13
CASRIGTAYGYTF
TGTGCCAGCAGAATTGGGACAGCCTATGGCTACACCTTC
>TRBV7-2|NA|few|TRBJ2-7|16
CASSLARGAAHGEQYF
TGTGCCAGCAGCTTAGCGAGGGGGGCAGCTCATGGGGAGCAGTACTTC
>TRBV15|NA|NA|TRBJ2-1|17
CATSRRTTGITYNEQFF
TGTGCCACCAGCAGACGTACTACTGGGATAACCTACAATGAGCAGTTCTTC
>TRBV29-1|TRBD2|few|TRBJ2-3|17
CSVIPGTRGLSGDTQYF
TGCAGCGTGATACCCGGGACTAGGGGATTATCGGGAGATACGCAGTATTTT
>TRBV6-5|NA|NA|TRBJ2-2|14
CASSRDIPVGELFF
TGTGCCAGCAGTCGGGACATCCCCGTCGGGGAGCTGTTTTTT
>TRBV29-1|NA|few|TRBJ2-5|15
CSYRRGTGLQETQYF
TGCAGCTATCGCAGGGGAACAGGGCTGCAAGAGACCCAGTACTTC
>TRBV28|NA|NA|TRBJ2-1|14
CASSLRGFGDEQFF
TGTGCCAGCAGTTTACGGGGGTTTGGAGATGAGCAGTTCTTC
>TRBV3-1|NA|NA|TRBJ2-3|13
CASSQRNADTQYF
TGTGCCAGCAGCCAACGAAATGCGGATACGCAGTATTTT
>TRBV30|TRBD2|few|TRBJ2-7|13
CAWSPSGSGEQYF
TGTGCCTGGAGTCCTAGCGGGAGTGGCGAGCAGTACTTC
>TRBV7-3|NA|NA|TRBJ2-5|13
CASSSDPKETQYF
TGTGCCAGCAGCTCGGACCCGAAAGAGACCCAGTACTTC
>TRBV21-1|NA|NA|TRBJ2-7|20
CASSKEWDRAHHSYFYEQYF
TGTGCCAGCAGCAAAGAATGGGATCGGGCTCACCATTCTTATTTCTACGAGCAGTACTTC
>TRBV18|TRBD1|NA|TRBJ1-2|12
CASSRQGGSYTF
TGTGCCAGCTCACGACAGGGGGGGAGCTACACCTTC